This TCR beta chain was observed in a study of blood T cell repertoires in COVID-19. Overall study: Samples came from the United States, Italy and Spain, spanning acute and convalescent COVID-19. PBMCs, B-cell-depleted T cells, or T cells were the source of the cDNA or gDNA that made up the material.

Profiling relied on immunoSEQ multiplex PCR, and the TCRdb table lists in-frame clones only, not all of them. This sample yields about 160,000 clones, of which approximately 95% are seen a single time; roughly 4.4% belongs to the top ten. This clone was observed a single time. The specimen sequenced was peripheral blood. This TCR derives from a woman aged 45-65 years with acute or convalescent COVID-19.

CDR3 nucleotide sequence: TGTGCCAGCTCACCAGGAGGAGGCAGGGGCGAGGATCAGCCCCAGCATTTT. This gives the protein CASSPGGGRGEDQPQHF. V usage is TRBV18 and J usage is TRBJ1-5; maybe TRBD1 (6 bases). The CDR3 is 17 amino acids. Germline V lookup: CDR1 KGHSH, CDR2 LQKENI. Trimming removed 2 bases at V and 5 bases at J, with 19 bases between.